A single sample gave rise to the 13 T cell receptor beta chains below, sequenced in a study of shared clonotypes between healthy human individuals. Profiling relied on immunoSEQ multiplex PCR, and the TCRdb table lists in-frame clones only, not all of them. Here the sample spans around 370,000 clones, 90% to 98% being singletons. Sequencing was carried out using memory CD8+ T cells sorted from blood. Subset defined: CD45RO+ cells pooled with CCR7-negative TemRA cells. These receptors all come from a man aged 25-45 years in good health.

The chain couples TRBV5-1 to TRBJ2-3; TRBD1 matches 8 bases. The CDR3 is made up of 15 amino acids. J was trimmed by 5 bases and V by 4 bases; bases with no gene match: 9. Germline V gene lookup returns CDR1 SGHRS and CDR2 YFSETQ. The CDR3 DNA is TGCGCCAGCAGCCGGACAGGGAACCCCCAAGATACGCAGTATTTT. It codes for CASSRTGNPQDTQYF.

V is TRBV11-2 and J is TRBJ2-1; D is uncertain. The CDR3 consists of 10 residues. Trimming removed 3 bases from V and 7 bases from J, with 1 base in between. CDR1 and CDR2 from the germline V gene are SGHAT and FQNNGV. CDR3 sequence (DNA): TGTGCCAGCAGCTTGAATGAGCAGTTCTTC. Translated: CASSLNEQFF.

The chain carries TRBV19 and TRBJ1-2, with 8 bases that match TRBD1. The germline V gene encodes CDR1 LNHDA and CDR2 SQIVND (reference sequence). V lost 1 base to trimming and J lost 0 bases; unmatched junction nucleotides: 1. The CDR3 has 15 residues. The CDR3 loop is CASSIVTGANYGYTF. In nucleotides, the CDR3 is TGTGCCAGTAGTATAGTGACAGGGGCTAACTATGGCTACACCTTC.

This chain connects TRBV30 to TRBJ2-3; 7 positions match TRBD2. In germline, CDR1 is GTSNPN, CDR2 SVGIG (reference sequence). Trimming removed 3 bases from V and 1 base from J; junction bases left unmatched: 10. This CDR3 has 16 residues. CDR3 amino acids: CAWSPGWGRGTDTQYF. DNA for the CDR3: TGTGCCTGGAGCCCCGGTTGGGGGAGGGGCACAGATACGCAGTATTTT.

As to this clone: Other DNA sequences from this sample encode an identical CDR3 as well. This chain uses TRBV27 with TRBJ2-6; D not certain. The CDR3 covers 13 residues. The germline gives CDR1 MNHEY, CDR2 SMNVEV (reference sequence). The V end lost 3 bases, the J end lost 2 bases, and 2 bases lay between the germline ends. For the CDR3, the DNA is TGTGCCAGCAGTTTGACTGGGGCCAACGTCCTGACTTTC. Translation gives CASSLTGANVLTF.

The chain uses TRBV10-3 and TRBJ2-3, with 7 positions matching TRBD1. Germline CDR1 is ENHRY and CDR2 is SYGVKD. Unmatched junction bases numbered 6, after V lost 7 bases and J lost 5 bases. The CDR3 has 13 amino acids. CDR3 loop: CAITTGVRDTQYF. CDR3 coding DNA: TGTGCCATCACAACAGGGGTCAGAGATACGCAGTATTTT.

This clone was seen once. The chain combines TRBV10-2 with TRBJ1-5; perhaps TRBD1 as D (6 bases). Germline values: CDR1 WSHSY, CDR2 SAAADI. The ends were cut back, 9 bases at V and 2 bases at J, with 14 bases in the middle. The CDR3 spans 14 residues. This CDR3 is CASGVGGGNQPQHF. DNA for the CDR3: TGCGCCAGTGGGGTCGGGGGCGGCAATCAGCCCCAGCATTTT.

The DNA of the CDR3 is TGTGCCAGCAGAGGCAGGGTGGCGGGAGGGCCGACCGGGGAGCTGTTTTTT. It translates to CASRGRVAGGPTGELFF. The rearrangement joins TRBV2 to TRBJ2-2; 9 bases map to TRBD2. Looked up from germline, CDR1 is SNHLY and CDR2 is FYNNEI. CDR3 length: 17 amino acids. The ends lost 6 bases at V and 5 bases at J; junction bases unmatched: 13.

The gene calls are TRBV5-1 and TRBJ2-7, with 8 nucleotides matching TRBD1. This CDR3 is 15 amino acids long. The junction had 11 bases not matched to a gene; V was cut back by 4 bases and J by 5 bases. Germline lookup yields CDR1 SGHRS and CDR2 YFSETQ. CDR3 protein: CASSGGTGPRHEQYF. In DNA form, the CDR3 reads TGCGCCAGCAGCGGGGGGACAGGTCCCCGCCACGAGCAGTACTTC. The variable domain in full, with the rest retrieved from reference TRBV5-1 and TRBJ2-7, is KAGVTQTPRYLIKTRGQQVTLSCSPISGHRSVSWYQQTPGQGLQFLFEYFSETQRNKGNFPGRFSGRQFSNSRSEMNVSTLELGDSALYLCASSGGTGPRHEQYFGPGTRLTVT.

The chain carries TRBV19 and TRBJ2-7; 7 nucleotides align to TRBD1. Trimming removed 4 bases from V and 4 bases from J; junction bases left unmatched: 10. Germline CDR1 LNHDA, CDR2 SQIVND (reference sequence). The CDR3 totals 15 residues. The CDR3 coding sequence is TGTGCCAGTAGTACTGACCGGGACAGAAGATACGAGCAGTACTTC. Amino acids: CASSTDRDRRYEQYF.

The gene calls are TRBV5-4 and TRBJ2-3; 7 bases are shared with TRBD2. This CDR3 contains 15 residues. Germline values: CDR1 SGHNT, CDR2 YYREEE (reference sequence). The trim removed 1 base at V and 3 bases at J, leaving 5 bases unmatched. CDR3 bases: TGTGCCAGCAGCTTGTGGCGGGAGATGACAGATACGCAGTATTTT. Protein product: CASSLWREMTDTQYF.

The CDR3 is CASSLEVGEAFF. The CDR3 DNA follows: TGTGCCAGCAGCTTAGAAGTAGGAGAAGCTTTCTTT. This chain uses TRBV7-9 with TRBJ1-1; D uncertain. V lost 1 base to trimming and J lost 8 bases, with 8 bases between them. The CDR3 has 12 residues. Per germline, CDR1 SEHNR and CDR2 FQNEAQ (reference sequence). Full variable domain (remainder filled in from reference TRBV7-9 and TRBJ1-1): DTGVSQNPRHKITKRGQNVTFRCDPISEHNRLYWYRQTLGQGPEFLTYFQNEAQLEKSRLLSDRFSAERPKGSFSTLEIQRTEQGDSAMYLCASSLEVGEAFFGQGTRLTVV.

This chain joins TRBV6-5 and TRBJ2-5, with D possibly matching TRBD2 (5 bases). The CDR3 is 11 amino acids. The V gene lost 7 bases and the J gene lost 7 bases, with 10 bases spanning the gap. Germline values: CDR1 MNHEY, CDR2 SVGAGI. Here the CDR3 reads CASTYGGTQYF. CDR3 in DNA: TGTGCCAGCACCTATGGAGGGACCCAGTACTTC.